The rows below give T cell receptor beta chains drawn from one sample of a study of stem cell transplantation in POMP-related autoinflammatory disease. Sequenced by immunoSEQ multiplex PCR; TCRdb stores in-frame clones only, minus some. The data show tens of thousands of clones, approximately 90% seen once. This sample comprised CD4+ T cells from PBMCs, obtained after stem cell transplantation. The receptor set was obtained from a human patient with POMP-related autoinflammation and immune dysregulation (PRAID). Part of the T cells may come from the graft donor. The CDR3 runs from the conserved cysteine through the conserved F or W. The D gene is left open where the match is weak. A clone size is listed for some rows: how often the clone was seen (once, few, many), or a class if it is expanded.

V gene: TRBV3-1/TRBV3-2; clone size: -; CDR3 length: 15; D gene: -; J gene: TRBJ2-1; CDR3 protein: CASSQDGGGYNEQFF; CDR3 DNA: TGTGCCAGCAGCCAAGATGGTGGGGGGTACAATGAGCAGTTCTTC
V gene: TRBV27; clone size: few; CDR3 length: 16; D gene: -; J gene: TRBJ2-7; CDR3 protein: CASSLVFADSAYEQYF; CDR3 DNA: TGTGCCAGCAGTTTAGTTTTCGCGGACAGTGCCTACGAGCAGTACTTC
V gene: TRBV2; clone size: -; CDR3 length: 14; D gene: TRBD2; J gene: TRBJ2-1; CDR3 protein: CASSSGTRYNEQFF; CDR3 DNA: TGTGCCAGCAGTTCCGGGACTAGATACAATGAGCAGTTCTTC
V gene: TRBV5-1; clone size: once; CDR3 length: 16; D gene: TRBD1; J gene: TRBJ1-4; CDR3 protein: CASSLATGGPNEKLFF; CDR3 DNA: TGCGCCAGCAGCTTGGCGACAGGGGGTCCTAATGAAAAACTGTTTTTT
V gene: TRBV5-1; clone size: -; CDR3 length: 15; D gene: -; J gene: TRBJ2-1; CDR3 protein: CASSPGTPNYNEQFF; CDR3 DNA: TGCGCCAGCAGCCCCGGGACCCCCAACTACAATGAGCAGTTCTTC
V gene: TRBV20-1; clone size: -; CDR3 length: 11; D gene: -; J gene: TRBJ2-5; CDR3 protein: CSARLGETQYF; CDR3 DNA: TGCAGTGCTAGACTGGGGGAGACCCAGTACTTC
V gene: TRBV9; clone size: -; CDR3 length: 12; D gene: -; J gene: TRBJ1-3; CDR3 protein: CASKGSGNTIYF; CDR3 DNA: TGTGCCAGCAAAGGCTCTGGAAACACCATATATTTT
V gene: TRBV28; clone size: -; CDR3 length: 12; D gene: -; J gene: TRBJ1-5; CDR3 protein: CASSLANQPQHF; CDR3 DNA: TGTGCCAGCAGTTTAGCCAATCAGCCCCAGCATTTT
V gene: TRBV2; clone size: once; CDR3 length: 13; D gene: -; J gene: TRBJ2-2; CDR3 protein: CASSEGETGELFF; CDR3 DNA: TGTGCCAGCAGTGAGGGGGAAACCGGGGAGCTGTTTTTT
V gene: TRBV20-1; clone size: -; CDR3 length: 12; D gene: TRBD1; J gene: TRBJ2-1; CDR3 protein: CSASGQGFEQFF; CDR3 DNA: TGCAGTGCAAGTGGACAGGGATTTGAGCAGTTCTTC
V gene: TRBV5-1; clone size: -; CDR3 length: 15; D gene: -; J gene: TRBJ2-6; CDR3 protein: CASSLGDSGANVLTF; CDR3 DNA: TGCGCCAGCAGCTTGGGTGACTCTGGGGCCAACGTCCTGACTTTC
V gene: TRBV5-1; clone size: -; CDR3 length: 14; D gene: -; J gene: TRBJ2-3; CDR3 protein: CASSLEQGWDTQYF; CDR3 DNA: TGCGCCAGCAGCTTGGAACAGGGTTGGGATACGCAGTATTTT
V gene: TRBV20-1; clone size: -; CDR3 length: 15; D gene: TRBD2; J gene: TRBJ2-4; CDR3 protein: CSASDSGTAKNIQYF; CDR3 DNA: TGCAGTGCTAGTGATAGCGGGACAGCCAAAAACATTCAGTACTTC
V gene: TRBV29-1; clone size: -; CDR3 length: 10; D gene: -; J gene: TRBJ2-1; CDR3 protein: CSVDGSEQFF; CDR3 DNA: TGCAGCGTTGATGGAAGTGAGCAGTTCTTC
V gene: TRBV24-1; clone size: -; CDR3 length: 17; D gene: -; J gene: TRBJ2-2; CDR3 protein: CATSDKTVATFPGELFF; CDR3 DNA: TGTGCCACCAGTGATAAGACAGTAGCTACTTTTCCGGGGGAGCTGTTTTTT
V gene: TRBV19; clone size: -; CDR3 length: 12; D gene: -; J gene: TRBJ1-1; CDR3 protein: CASGDGNTEAFF; CDR3 DNA: TGTGCCAGTGGGGACGGGAACACTGAAGCTTTCTTT
V gene: TRBV6-5; clone size: -; CDR3 length: 15; D gene: -; J gene: TRBJ1-6; CDR3 protein: CASSYVQGIRSPLHF; CDR3 DNA: TGTGCCAGCAGTTACGTACAGGGAATAAGGTCACCCCTCCACTTT
V gene: TRBV6-1; clone size: once; CDR3 length: 15; D gene: -; J gene: TRBJ1-4; CDR3 protein: CASSEDRLGNEKLFF; CDR3 DNA: TGTGCCAGCAGTGAAGACCGTCTTGGGAATGAAAAACTGTTTTTT
V gene: TRBV5-3; clone size: -; CDR3 length: 16; D gene: TRBD2; J gene: TRBJ2-1; CDR3 protein: CARRRGGRWSYNEQFF; CDR3 DNA: TGTGCCAGAAGGCGCGGGGGGCGCTGGTCCTACAATGAGCAGTTCTTC
V gene: TRBV5-4; clone size: -; CDR3 length: 13; D gene: -; J gene: TRBJ2-5; CDR3 protein: CASSPRSAETQYF; CDR3 DNA: TGTGCCAGCAGCCCACGCTCTGCAGAGACCCAGTACTTC
V gene: TRBV18; clone size: -; CDR3 length: 14; D gene: TRBD2; J gene: TRBJ2-3; CDR3 protein: CASSPSGSRDTQYF; CDR3 DNA: TGTGCCAGCTCACCAAGCGGGAGTAGGGATACGCAGTATTTT
V gene: TRBV4-2; clone size: -; CDR3 length: 16; D gene: -; J gene: TRBJ2-7; CDR3 protein: CASSPLGSSYSYEQYF; CDR3 DNA: TGTGCCAGCAGCCCTCTAGGAAGTAGTTACTCCTACGAGCAGTACTTC
V gene: TRBV5-4; clone size: -; CDR3 length: 14; D gene: -; J gene: TRBJ1-5; CDR3 protein: CASSLDRGSQPQHF; CDR3 DNA: TGTGCCAGCAGCTTGGATCGGGGTTCTCAGCCCCAGCATTTT
V gene: TRBV28; clone size: -; CDR3 length: 15; D gene: -; J gene: TRBJ2-7; CDR3 protein: CASSFEGRPGYEQYF; CDR3 DNA: TGTGCCAGCAGTTTTGAGGGACGTCCTGGCTACGAGCAGTACTTC
V gene: TRBV5-1; clone size: -; CDR3 length: 15; D gene: TRBD2; J gene: TRBJ2-2; CDR3 protein: CASSFGLAGTGELFF; CDR3 DNA: TGCGCCAGCAGCTTCGGACTAGCGGGAACCGGGGAGCTGTTTTTT
V gene: TRBV18; clone size: -; CDR3 length: 15; D gene: -; J gene: TRBJ2-3; CDR3 protein: CASSPRRADTDTQYF; CDR3 DNA: TGTGCCAGCTCACCGCGGAGGGCTGACACAGATACGCAGTATTTT
V gene: TRBV5-1; clone size: -; CDR3 length: 15; D gene: -; J gene: TRBJ2-3; CDR3 protein: CASSLVGPGTDTQYF; CDR3 DNA: TGCGCCAGCAGCTTGGTCGGCCCCGGCACAGATACGCAGTATTTT